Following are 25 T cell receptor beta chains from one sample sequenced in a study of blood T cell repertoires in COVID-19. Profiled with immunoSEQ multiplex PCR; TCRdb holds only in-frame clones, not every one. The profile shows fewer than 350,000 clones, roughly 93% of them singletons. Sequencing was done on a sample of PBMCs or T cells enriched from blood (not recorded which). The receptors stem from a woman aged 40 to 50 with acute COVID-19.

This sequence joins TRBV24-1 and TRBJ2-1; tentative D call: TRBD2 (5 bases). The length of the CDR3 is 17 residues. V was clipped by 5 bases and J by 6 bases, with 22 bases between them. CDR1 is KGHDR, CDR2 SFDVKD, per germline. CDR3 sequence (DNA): TGTGCCACCAGTGTCGGTGGAGGCGGATCGGCGGTCAATGAGCAGTTCTTC. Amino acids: CATSVGGGGSAVNEQFF.

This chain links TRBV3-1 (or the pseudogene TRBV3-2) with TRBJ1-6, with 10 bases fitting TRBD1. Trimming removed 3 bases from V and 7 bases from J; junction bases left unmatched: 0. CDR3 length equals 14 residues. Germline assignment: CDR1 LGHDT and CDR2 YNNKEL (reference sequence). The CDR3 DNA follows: TGTGCCAGCAGCCAGGGACAGGGGAATTCACCCCTCCACTTT. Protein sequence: CASSQGQGNSPLHF.

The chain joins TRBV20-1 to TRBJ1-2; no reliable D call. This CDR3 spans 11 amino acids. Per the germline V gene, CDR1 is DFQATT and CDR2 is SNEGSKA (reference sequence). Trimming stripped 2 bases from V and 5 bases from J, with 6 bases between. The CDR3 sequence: CSARTDYGYTF. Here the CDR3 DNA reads TGCAGTGCTAGAACAGATTATGGCTACACCTTC.

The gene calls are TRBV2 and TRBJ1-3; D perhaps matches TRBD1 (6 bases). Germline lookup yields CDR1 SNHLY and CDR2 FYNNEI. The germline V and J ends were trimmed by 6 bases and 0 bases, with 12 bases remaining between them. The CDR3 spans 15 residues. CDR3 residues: CASRRDTSSGNTIYF. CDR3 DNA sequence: TGTGCCAGCAGGAGGGACACCTCCTCTGGAAACACCATATATTTT.

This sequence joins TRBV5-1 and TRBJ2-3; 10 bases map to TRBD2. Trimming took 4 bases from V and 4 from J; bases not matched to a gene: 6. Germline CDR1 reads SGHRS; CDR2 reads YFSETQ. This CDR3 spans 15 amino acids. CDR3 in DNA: TGCGCCAGCAGCATGCTAGCGGGAGTAGCAGATACGCAGTATTTT. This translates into CASSMLAGVADTQYF.

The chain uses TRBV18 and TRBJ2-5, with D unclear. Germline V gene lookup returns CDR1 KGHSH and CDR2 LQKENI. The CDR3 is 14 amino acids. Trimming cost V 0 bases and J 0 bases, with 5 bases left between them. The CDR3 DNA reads TGTGCCAGCTCACCACCGGGCCACCAAGAGACCCAGTACTTC. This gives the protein CASSPPGHQETQYF.

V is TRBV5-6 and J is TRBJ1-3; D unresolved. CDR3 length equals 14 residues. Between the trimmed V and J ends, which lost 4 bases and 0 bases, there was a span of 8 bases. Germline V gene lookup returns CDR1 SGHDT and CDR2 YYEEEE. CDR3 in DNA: TGTGCCAGCAGCACATCCAGCTCTGGAAACACCATATATTTT. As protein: CASSTSSSGNTIYF.

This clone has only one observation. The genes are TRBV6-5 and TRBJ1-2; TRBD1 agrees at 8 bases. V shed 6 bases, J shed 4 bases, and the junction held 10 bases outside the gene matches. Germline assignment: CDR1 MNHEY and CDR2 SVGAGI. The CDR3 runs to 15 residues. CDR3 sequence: CASRTNRGVIYGYTF. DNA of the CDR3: TGTGCCAGCAGAACTAACAGGGGGGTCATCTATGGCTACACCTTC.

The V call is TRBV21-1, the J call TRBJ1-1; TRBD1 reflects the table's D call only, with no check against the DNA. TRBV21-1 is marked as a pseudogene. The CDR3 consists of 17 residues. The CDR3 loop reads CASKDRESMTPNTEAFF. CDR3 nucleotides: TGTGCCAGCAAAGACAGGGAGTCTATGACCCCGAACACTGAAGCTTTCTTT.

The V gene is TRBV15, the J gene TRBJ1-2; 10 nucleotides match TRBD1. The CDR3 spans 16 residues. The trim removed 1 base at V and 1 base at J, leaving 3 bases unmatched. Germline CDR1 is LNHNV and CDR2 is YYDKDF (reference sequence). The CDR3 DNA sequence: TGTGCCACCAGCAGAGTGGGGACAGGGGTTAACTATGGCTACACCTTC. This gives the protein CATSRVGTGVNYGYTF.

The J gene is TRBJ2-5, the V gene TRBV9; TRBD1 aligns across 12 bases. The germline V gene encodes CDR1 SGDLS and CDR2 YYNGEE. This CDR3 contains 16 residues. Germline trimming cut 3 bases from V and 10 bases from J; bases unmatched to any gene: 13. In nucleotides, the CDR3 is TGTGCCAGCAGCGCGCATCCGGGACAGGGGGCTATGGACCAGTACTTC. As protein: CASSAHPGQGAMDQYF.

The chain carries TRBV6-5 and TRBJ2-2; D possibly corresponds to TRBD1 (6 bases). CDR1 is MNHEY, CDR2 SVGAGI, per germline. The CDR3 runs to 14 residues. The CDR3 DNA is TGTGCAACTCGGACAGCGACGAACACCGGGGAGCTGTTTTTT. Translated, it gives CATRTATNTGELFF.

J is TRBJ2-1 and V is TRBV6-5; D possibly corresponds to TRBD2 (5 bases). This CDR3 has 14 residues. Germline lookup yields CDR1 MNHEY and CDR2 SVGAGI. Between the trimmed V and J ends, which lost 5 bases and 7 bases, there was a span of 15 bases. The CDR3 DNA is TGTGCCAGCAGTAGAGGGTCGAGTGGGAATGAGCAGTTCTTC. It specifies CASSRGSSGNEQFF.

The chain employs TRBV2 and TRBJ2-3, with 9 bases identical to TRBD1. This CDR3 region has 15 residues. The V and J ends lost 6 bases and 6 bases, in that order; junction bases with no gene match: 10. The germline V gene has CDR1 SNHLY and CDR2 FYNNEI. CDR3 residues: CASSPRTGVLDTQYF. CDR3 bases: TGTGCCAGCAGCCCCAGGACAGGGGTTTTGGATACGCAGTATTTT. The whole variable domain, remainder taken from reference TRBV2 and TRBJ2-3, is EPEVTQTPSHQVTQMGQEVILRCVPISNHLYFYWYRQILGQKVEFLVSFYNNEISEKSEIFDDQFSVERPDGSNFTLKIRSTKLEDSAMYFCASSPRTGVLDTQYFGPGTRLTVL.

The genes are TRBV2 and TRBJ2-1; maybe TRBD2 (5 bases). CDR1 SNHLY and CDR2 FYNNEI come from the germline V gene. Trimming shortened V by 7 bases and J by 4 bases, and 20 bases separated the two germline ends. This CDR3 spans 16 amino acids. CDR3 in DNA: TGTGCCAGCACGGAATTCGCTAGCCCCCTTTACAATGAGCAGTTCTTC. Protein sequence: CASTEFASPLYNEQFF.

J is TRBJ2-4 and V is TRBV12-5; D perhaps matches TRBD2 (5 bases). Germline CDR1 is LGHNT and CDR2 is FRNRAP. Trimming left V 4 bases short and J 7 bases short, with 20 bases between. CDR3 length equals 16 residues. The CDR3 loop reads CASGSSPLAGKNIQYF. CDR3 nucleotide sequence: TGTGCTAGTGGTTCCTCCCCCCTGGCGGGCAAGAACATTCAGTACTTC.

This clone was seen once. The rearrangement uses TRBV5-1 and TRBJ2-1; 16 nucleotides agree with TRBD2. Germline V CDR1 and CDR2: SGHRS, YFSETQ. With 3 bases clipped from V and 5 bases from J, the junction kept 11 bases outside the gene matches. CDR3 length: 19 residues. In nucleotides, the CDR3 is TGCGCCAGCAGCTCGGGACTAGCGGGAGGGGATGTTTTTGACAATGAGCAGTTCTTC. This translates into CASSSGLAGGDVFDNEQFF.

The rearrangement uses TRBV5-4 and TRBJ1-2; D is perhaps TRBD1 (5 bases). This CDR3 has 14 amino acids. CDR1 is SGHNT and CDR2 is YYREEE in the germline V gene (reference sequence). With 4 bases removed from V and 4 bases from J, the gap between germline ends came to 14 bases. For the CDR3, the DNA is TGTGCCAGCAGCGTTCAGGGTTTGTCCTATGGCTACACCTTC. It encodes CASSVQGLSYGYTF.

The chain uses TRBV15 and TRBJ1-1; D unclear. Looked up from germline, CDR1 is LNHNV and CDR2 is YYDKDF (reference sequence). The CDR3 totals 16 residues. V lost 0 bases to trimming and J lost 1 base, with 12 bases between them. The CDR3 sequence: CATSRDQAIGNTEAFF. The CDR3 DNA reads TGTGCCACCAGCAGAGATCAGGCCATAGGGAACACTGAAGCTTTCTTT.

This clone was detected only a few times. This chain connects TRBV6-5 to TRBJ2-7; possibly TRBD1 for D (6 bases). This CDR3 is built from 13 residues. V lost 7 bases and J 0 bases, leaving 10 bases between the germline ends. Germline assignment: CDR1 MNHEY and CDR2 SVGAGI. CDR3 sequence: CASTDSSSYEQYF. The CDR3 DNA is TGTGCCAGCACGGACAGCAGCTCCTACGAGCAGTACTTC.

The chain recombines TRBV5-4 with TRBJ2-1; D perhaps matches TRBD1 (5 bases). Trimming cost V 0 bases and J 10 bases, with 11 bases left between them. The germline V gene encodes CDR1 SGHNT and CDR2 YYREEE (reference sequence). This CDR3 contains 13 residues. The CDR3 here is CASSLEVNREQFF. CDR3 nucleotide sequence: TGTGCCAGCAGCTTGGAGGTGAACAGGGAGCAGTTCTTC.

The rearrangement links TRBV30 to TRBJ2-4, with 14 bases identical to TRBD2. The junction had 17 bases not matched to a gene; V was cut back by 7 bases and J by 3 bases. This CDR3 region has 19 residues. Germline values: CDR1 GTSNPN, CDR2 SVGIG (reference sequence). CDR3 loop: CAYQSPTSGRADVKNIQYF. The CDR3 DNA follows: TGTGCCTACCAAAGCCCGACTAGCGGGAGGGCCGATGTCAAAAACATTCAGTACTTC.

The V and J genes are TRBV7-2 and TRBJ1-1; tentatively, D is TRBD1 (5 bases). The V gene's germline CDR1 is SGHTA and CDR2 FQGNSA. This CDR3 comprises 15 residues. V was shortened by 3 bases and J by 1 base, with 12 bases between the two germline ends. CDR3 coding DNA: TGTGCCAGCAGCTTGGGGCCCGGCGGGAACACTGAAGCTTTCTTT. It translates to CASSLGPGGNTEAFF. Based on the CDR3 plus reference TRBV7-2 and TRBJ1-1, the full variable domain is GAGVSQSPSNKVTEKGKDVELRCDPISGHTALYWYRQSLGQGLEFLIYFQGNSAPDKSGLPSDRFSAERTGGSVSTLTIQRTQQEDSAVYLCASSLGPGGNTEAFFGQGTRLTVV.

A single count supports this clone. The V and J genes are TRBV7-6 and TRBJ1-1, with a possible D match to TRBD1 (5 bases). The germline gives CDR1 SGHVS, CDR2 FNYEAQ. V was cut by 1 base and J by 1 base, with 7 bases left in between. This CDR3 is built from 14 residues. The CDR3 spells CASSLGDRNTEAFF. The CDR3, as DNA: TGTGCCAGCAGCTTAGGCGACAGGAACACTGAAGCTTTCTTT.

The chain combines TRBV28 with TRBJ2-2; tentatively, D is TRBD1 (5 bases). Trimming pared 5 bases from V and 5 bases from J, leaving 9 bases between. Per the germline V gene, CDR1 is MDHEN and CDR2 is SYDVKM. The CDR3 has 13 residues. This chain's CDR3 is CASSRKGTGELFF. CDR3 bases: TGTGCCAGCAGTCGCAAGGGGACCGGGGAGCTGTTTTTT.